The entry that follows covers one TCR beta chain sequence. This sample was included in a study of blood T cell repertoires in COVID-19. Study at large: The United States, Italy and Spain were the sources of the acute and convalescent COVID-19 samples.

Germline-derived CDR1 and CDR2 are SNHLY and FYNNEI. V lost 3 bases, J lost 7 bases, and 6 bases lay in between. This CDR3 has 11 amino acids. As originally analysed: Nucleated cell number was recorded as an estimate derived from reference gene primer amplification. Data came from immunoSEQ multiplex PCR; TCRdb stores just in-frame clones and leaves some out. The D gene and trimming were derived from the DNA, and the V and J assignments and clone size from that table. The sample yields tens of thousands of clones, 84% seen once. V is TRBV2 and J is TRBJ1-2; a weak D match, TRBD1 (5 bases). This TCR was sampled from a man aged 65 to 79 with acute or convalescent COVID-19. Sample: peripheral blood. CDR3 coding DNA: TGTGCCAGCAGTGATGGGGCTGGCTACACCTTC. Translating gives CASSDGAGYTF.